These 30 T cell receptor beta chains originate from one sample sequenced in a study of metastatic and nonmetastatic thyroid tumors. Until they underwent thyroid surgery, no patient had received any treatment. TCRdb re-analyzed the PCR reads using MiXCR. Of some 10,000 clones listed, roughly 12% are singletons. The sample was blood. The receptors originated from a female donor with papillary thyroid cancer or a benign thyroid nodule (not recorded which). Some clones in this sample may be carry-over from other donors' samples.

This clone was recorded at least ten times. The chain uses TRBV12-3 or TRBV12-4 and TRBJ2-5; no firm D call. Trimming removed 5 bases at V and 4 bases at J, with 11 bases between. CDR3 length equals 13 residues. In DNA, the CDR3 is TGTGCCAGCAGTCTCTCGGTTGGAGAGACCCAGTACTTC. Translation gives CASSLSVGETQYF.

By proportion, this clone is medium-sized. The chain employs TRBV6-1 and TRBJ2-2, with 9 bases aligning to TRBD1. Trimming removed 0 bases from V and 6 bases from J; junction bases left unmatched: 5. The CDR3 length is 16 residues. Germline V CDR1 and CDR2: MNHNS, SASEGT. CDR3 sequence: CASSEATGGSAGELFF. CDR3 DNA sequence: TGTGCCAGCAGTGAAGCCACAGGGGGCAGCGCCGGGGAGCTGTTTTTT.

This clone is termed medium-sized. The chain recombines TRBV2 with TRBJ2-5, with 12 bases that match TRBD2. Per germline, CDR1 SNHLY and CDR2 FYNNEI. The CDR3 contains 15 residues. V trimming: 6 bases; J trimming: 3 bases; junction bases outside the gene matches: 5. The CDR3 sequence: CASRDWTSGEETQYF. CDR3 DNA sequence: TGTGCCAGCAGGGACTGGACTAGCGGGGAAGAGACCCAGTACTTC.

This clone appeared many times. The chain is built from TRBV24-1 and TRBJ2-1, with D possibly being TRBD1 or TRBD2 (5 bases each). The germline V gene encodes CDR1 KGHDR and CDR2 SFDVKD. V was pared by 4 bases and J by 5 bases, with 23 bases between. This CDR3 is built from 18 residues. CDR3 residues: CATSDQAGGRGLNNEQFF. The CDR3 nucleotides are TGTGCCACCAGTGACCAGGCGGGTGGTAGGGGCCTCAACAATGAGCAGTTCTTC.

The sample holds many counts of this clone. This rearrangement joins TRBV9 to TRBJ1-2; 7 bases agree with TRBD1. The CDR3 is 12 residues long. The V gene end was trimmed by 7 bases and the J gene end by 8 bases; junction bases not matched to a gene: 8. Germline CDR1 is SGDLS and CDR2 is YYNGEE. The CDR3, as DNA: TGTGCCAGCCCCGCCCAGGGGGGGGGCTACACCTTC. Translation gives CASPAQGGGYTF.

This clone was seen many times. This sequence joins TRBV5-6 and TRBJ2-2, with 9 bases identical to TRBD2. V gave up 1 base and J gave up 2 bases; unmatched junction bases: 6. Germline V CDR1 and CDR2: SGHDT, YYEEEE. CDR3 size: 17 residues. The CDR3 loop reads CASSLLLAGTNTGELFF. CDR3 bases: TGTGCCAGCAGCTTGTTACTAGCGGGCACTAACACCGGGGAGCTGTTTTTT.

V is TRBV5-1 and J is TRBJ1-2; 11 nucleotides agree with TRBD1. Trimming took 0 bases from V and 7 from J; bases not matched to a gene: 5. The CDR3 has 15 amino acids. Germline V CDR1 and CDR2: SGHRS, YFSETQ. The DNA of the CDR3 is TGCGCCAGCAGCTTGGCGGACAGGGGGCTGGGTGGCTACACCTTC. Its translation is CASSLADRGLGGYTF.

This clone was counted ten times or more. CDR3 sequence: CSARVLAEGIVNEQFF. Here the CDR3 DNA reads TGCAGTGCTAGAGTCCTTGCCGAGGGTATAGTTAATGAGCAGTTCTTC. This chain links TRBV20-1 with TRBJ2-1; D perhaps matches TRBD2 (5 bases). CDR1 DFQATT and CDR2 SNEGSKA come from the germline V gene (reference sequence). The CDR3 runs to 16 residues. V was clipped by 1 base and J by 7 bases, with 20 bases between them.

In its sample, this clone is medium-sized. This chain uses TRBV6-5 with TRBJ2-2; unclear D gene. V lost 0 bases, J lost 3 bases, and 11 bases lay in between. Germline assignment: CDR1 MNHEY and CDR2 SVGAGI. The CDR3 has 16 residues. The CDR3 here is CASSYSSSRYTGELFF. Written as DNA, the CDR3 is TGTGCCAGCAGTTACTCGAGTTCCAGATACACCGGGGAGCTGTTTTTT.

This clone is classed as medium-sized. The V gene is TRBV2, the J gene TRBJ2-7, with TRBD2 matching over 10 bases. Germline values: CDR1 SNHLY, CDR2 FYNNEI. CDR3 length: 15 amino acids. The ends lost 3 bases at V and 3 bases at J; junction bases unmatched: 5. The CDR3 is CASSDSGGNLYEQYF. Here the CDR3 DNA reads TGTGCCAGCAGTGATAGCGGGGGGAACCTCTACGAGCAGTACTTC.

This chain links TRBV4-3 with TRBJ1-4, with D tentatively TRBD1 (5 bases). Germline V gene lookup returns CDR1 LGHNA and CDR2 YSLEER. CDR3 length: 14 residues. V lost 1 base and J 7 bases, leaving 10 bases between the germline ends. The DNA for the CDR3 is TGCGCCAGCAGCCAAGTCCAGGGAGGTGAAAAACTGTTTTTT. Protein sequence: CASSQVQGGEKLFF.

In its sample, this clone is medium-sized (0.01 to 0.1%). The CDR3 nucleotides are TGTGCCAGCAGCCGCACAGGGGGCATAACCGGGGAGCTGTTTTTT. Residues: CASSRTGGITGELFF. V usage is TRBV7-3 and J usage is TRBJ2-2, with TRBD1 matching over 9 bases. Germline V lookup: CDR1 SGHTA, CDR2 FQGTGA. J lost 5 bases, V lost 5 bases, and 6 bases had no gene match. CDR3 length: 15 amino acids. Based on the CDR3 plus reference TRBV7-3 and TRBJ2-2, the full variable domain is GAGVSQTPSNKVTEKGKYVELRCDPISGHTALYWYRQSLGQGPEFLIYFQGTGAADDSGLPNDRFFAVRPEGSVSTLKIQRTERGDSAVYLCASSRTGGITGELFFGEGSRLTVL.

This clone is medium-sized (0.01 to 0.1%) in the sample. The chain has TRBV3-1 and TRBJ1-3; D gene unclear. From germline, CDR1 is LGHDT and CDR2 YNNKEL (reference sequence). V was shortened by 0 bases and J by 2 bases, with 8 bases between the two germline ends. The CDR3 runs 15 residues. CDR3 loop: CASSQDFTTGNTIYF. The CDR3 DNA reads as TGTGCCAGCAGCCAAGATTTCACGACTGGAAACACCATATATTTT.

This clone qualifies as medium-sized. This chain joins TRBV6-5 and TRBJ2-2; D uncertain. V lost 0 bases and J 3 bases, leaving 5 bases between the germline ends. CDR1 is MNHEY and CDR2 is SVGAGI in the germline V gene. The CDR3 has 14 amino acids. CDR3 sequence (DNA): TGTGCCAGCAGTTACTCGCGTTACACCGGGGAGCTGTTTTTT. This translates into CASSYSRYTGELFF.

Ten or more counts support this clone. This chain connects TRBV11-1 to TRBJ2-7; D might be TRBD1 (5 bases). V lost 5 bases to trimming and J lost 0 bases, with 17 bases between them. Per germline, CDR1 SGHAT and CDR2 FQDESV (reference sequence). The CDR3 consists of 16 residues. CDR3 sequence reads: CASSGIWGANSYEQYF. DNA for the CDR3: TGTGCCAGCAGCGGAATCTGGGGCGCCAACTCCTACGAGCAGTACTTC.

In this sample, this clone is medium-sized (0.01 to 0.1%). The V and J genes are TRBV27 and TRBJ1-1, with TRBD1 identical over 7 bases. Germline-derived CDR1 and CDR2 are MNHEY and SMNVEV (reference sequence). The CDR3 length is 14 residues. Trimming cost V 2 bases and J 4 bases; bases outside gene matches: 4. CDR3 loop: CASSLIRGGTEAFF. The CDR3 DNA reads TGTGCCAGCAGTTTAATCAGGGGGGGCACTGAAGCTTTCTTT.

J is TRBJ2-7 and V is TRBV19; no clear D. Germline V gene data show CDR1 as LNHDA and CDR2 as SQIVND (reference sequence). Trimming removed 1 base from V and 3 bases from J, with 10 bases in between. This CDR3 comprises 14 residues. Written as DNA, the CDR3 is TGTGCCAGTAGTATAGCGGGTCGGCTCTACGAGCAGTACTTC. Encoded protein: CASSIAGRLYEQYF.

This clone occurred many times. The chain carries TRBV5-8 and TRBJ2-5; TRBD1 matches at 8 bases. The CDR3 consists of 14 residues. Per germline, CDR1 SGHTS and CDR2 YDEGEE. The ends lost 4 bases at V and 4 bases at J; junction bases unmatched: 6. The CDR3 reads CASSHGQGGETQYF. CDR3 DNA: TGTGCCAGCAGCCACGGACAGGGAGGAGAGACCCAGTACTTC. The full variable domain, its missing parts supplied by reference TRBV5-8 and TRBJ2-5, is EAGVTQSPTHLIKTRGQQATLRCSPISGHTSVYWYQQALGLGLQFLLWYDEGEERNRGNFPPRFSGRQFPNYSSELNVNALELEDSALYLCASSHGQGGETQYFGPGTRLLVL.

This clone is medium-sized by share. V is TRBV19 and J is TRBJ2-2; D is possibly TRBD1 or TRBD2 (5 bases each). V lost 2 bases, J lost 6 bases, and 7 bases lay in between. The CDR3 is made up of 13 amino acids. Germline V gives CDR1 LNHDA, CDR2 SQIVND (reference sequence). The CDR3 nucleotides read TGTGCCAGTAGTATATTGGGACCCGGGGAGCTGTTTTTT. Translated, it gives CASSILGPGELFF. The full variable domain, rest sourced from reference TRBV19 and TRBJ2-2, is DGGITQSPKYLFRKEGQNVTLSCEQNLNHDAMYWYRQDPGQGLRLIYYSQIVNDFQKGDIAEGYSVSREKKESFPLTVTSAQKNPTAFYLCASSILGPGELFFGEGSRLTVL.

This clone is medium-sized within its sample. The J gene is TRBJ2-7, the V gene TRBV4-1; D possibly uses TRBD1 or TRBD2 (6 bases each). The V and J ends lost 3 bases and 2 bases respectively, with 14 bases between them. The germline gives CDR1 MGHRA, CDR2 YSYEKL. This CDR3 comprises 15 residues. For the CDR3, the DNA is TGCGCCAGCAGCCATGGCGGGACATCCGCCTACGAGCAGTACTTC. Its protein product is CASSHGGTSAYEQYF.

V is TRBV10-1 and J is TRBJ2-3; TRBD2 matches at 7 bases. The CDR3 runs 14 residues. The ends lost 3 bases at V and 0 bases at J; junction bases unmatched: 0. Germline V gene lookup returns CDR1 WNHNN and CDR2 SYGVQD (reference sequence). CDR3 nucleotide sequence: TGCGCCAGCAGTGATAGCGGGAGCACAGATACGCAGTATTTT. Translating gives CASSDSGSTDTQYF.

This clone was found many times. This chain uses TRBV2 with TRBJ1-1; TRBD1 agrees at 7 bases. CDR1 is SNHLY, CDR2 FYNNEI, per germline. This CDR3 region has 16 residues. V lost 3 bases to trimming and J lost 4 bases; unmatched junction nucleotides: 11. The chain's CDR3 is CASSDPGQPSGTEAFF. The CDR3 DNA reads TGTGCCAGCAGTGATCCGGGACAGCCCTCGGGCACTGAAGCTTTCTTT. The variable domain in full, completed from reference TRBV2 and TRBJ1-1, reads EPEVTQTPSHQVTQMGQEVILRCVPISNHLYFYWYRQILGQKVEFLVSFYNNEISEKSEIFDDQFSVERPDGSNFTLKIRSTKLEDSAMYFCASSDPGQPSGTEAFFGQGTRLTVV.

There are many counts of this clone. The V call is TRBV2, the J call TRBJ2-5; 8 bases are a match to TRBD1. This CDR3 contains 14 residues. The ends lost 8 bases at V and 3 bases at J; junction bases unmatched: 8. In germline, CDR1 is SNHLY, CDR2 FYNNEI. CDR3: CASATTGVKETQYF. CDR3 in DNA: TGTGCCAGCGCCACGACAGGGGTAAAAGAGACCCAGTACTTC.

By proportion, this clone is medium-sized (0.01 to 0.1%). This chain joins TRBV15 and TRBJ2-7; D gene ambiguous. Germline V gene sequence: CDR1 LNHNV, CDR2 YYDKDF (reference sequence). V lost 0 bases and J lost 3, with 12 bases in between. The CDR3 length is 15 residues. Here the CDR3 DNA reads TGTGCCACCAGCAGAGAAGCAGTCGGTATCTACGAGCAGTACTTC. Translating gives CATSREAVGIYEQYF.

This clone was picked up many times. Because it lacks the conserved phenylalanine or tryptophan at the end, this CDR3 is likely a read error. The gene calls are TRBV5-1 and TRBJ2-7, with 7 bases fitting TRBD2. V lost 4 bases to trimming and J lost 5 bases; unmatched junction nucleotides: 3. There are 12 residues in the CDR3. The germline V gene has CDR1 SGHRS and CDR2 YFSETQ. CDR3 DNA sequence: TGCGCCAGCAGCCTCGCGGGGGACGAGCAGTACCTC. It is translated as CASSLAGDEQYL.

Relative to its sample, this clone is medium-sized. The chain recombines TRBV4-2 with TRBJ2-7, with a weak D call TRBD2 (5 bases). Trimming stripped 3 bases from V and 7 bases from J, with 22 bases between. Germline V gene sequence: CDR1 LGHNA, CDR2 YNFKEQ. This CDR3 is built from 16 residues. The CDR3 DNA reads as TGTGCCAGCAGCCATGCCACACTAGAAGGCTCGGGGGAGCAGTACTTC. Translating gives CASSHATLEGSGEQYF.

This clone has at least ten counts. At the DNA level, this CDR3 is encoded by other sequences in the same sample as well. The chain combines TRBV24-1 with TRBJ1-6; D unclear. V was clipped by 6 bases and J by 1 base, with 3 bases between them. The CDR3 consists of 13 residues. Germline V lookup: CDR1 KGHDR, CDR2 SFDVKD. The CDR3 sequence is CATSRSYNSPLHF. CDR3 nucleotide sequence: TGTGCCACCAGTCGTTCCTATAATTCACCCCTCCACTTT.

Relative to its sample, this clone is medium-sized (0.01 to 0.1%). The rearrangement joins TRBV2 to TRBJ2-1, with D unclear. The CDR3 is made up of 13 amino acids. V was shortened by 1 base and J by 9 bases, with 10 bases between the two germline ends. In germline, CDR1 is SNHLY, CDR2 FYNNEI. For the CDR3, the DNA is TGTGCCAGCAGTGAAGAGGGTAGGGCTGAGCAGTTCTTC. The encoded protein is CASSEEGRAEQFF.

This sequence joins TRBV6-4 and TRBJ2-2; 7 nucleotides agree with TRBD2. Germline CDR1 reads MRHNA; CDR2 reads SNTAGT. The CDR3 spans 15 residues. The ends lost 2 bases at V and 11 bases at J; junction bases unmatched: 11. The CDR3 DNA sequence: TGTGCCAGCAGTGACGGGCGGGGGAACACCTGTGAGCTGTTTTTT. This gives the protein CASSDGRGNTCELFF.

A note on this clone: Its ends do not fully match the called genes, so a read error is possible. The CDR3 DNA reads TGTGCTAGTAGCCAGATACAGGGTTGGGGGAGGGCCAGGATGAAACAGTTCTTC. It codes for CASSQIQGWGRARMKQFF. V and J are TRBV19 and TRBJ2-1, with D tentatively TRBD2 (7 bases). Germline V gives CDR1 LNHDA, CDR2 SQIVND (reference sequence). This CDR3 is 18 amino acids long.